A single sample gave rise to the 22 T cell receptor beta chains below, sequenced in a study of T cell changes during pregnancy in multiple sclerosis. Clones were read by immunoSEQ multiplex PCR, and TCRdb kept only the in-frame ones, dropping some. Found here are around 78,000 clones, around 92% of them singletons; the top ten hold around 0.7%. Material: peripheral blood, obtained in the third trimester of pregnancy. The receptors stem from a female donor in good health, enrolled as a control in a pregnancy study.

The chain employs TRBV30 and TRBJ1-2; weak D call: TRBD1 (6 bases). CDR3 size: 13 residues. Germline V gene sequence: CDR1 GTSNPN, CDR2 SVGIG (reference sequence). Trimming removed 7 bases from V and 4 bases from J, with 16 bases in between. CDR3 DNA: TGTGCCTTTAAACGGGGGGGCGCCTATGGCTACACCTTC. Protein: CAFKRGGAYGYTF.

CDR3 nucleotides: TGTGCCAGCAGTTTCTCAGGGGATGCAACTAATGAAAAACTGTTTTTT. It is translated as CASSFSGDATNEKLFF. The rearrangement links TRBV6-5 to TRBJ1-4; a possible D gene is TRBD1 (6 bases). V lost 4 bases and J lost 0, with 12 bases in between. This CDR3 spans 16 amino acids. Germline CDR1 and CDR2: MNHEY and SVGAGI.

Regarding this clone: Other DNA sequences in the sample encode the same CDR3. DNA for the CDR3: TGTGCCAGCAGCCGGACAGGCGACTATGGCTACACCTTC. Translating it yields CASSRTGDYGYTF. The chain joins TRBV6-5 to TRBJ1-2, with TRBD1 matching 7 bases. The ends lost 6 bases at V and 3 bases at J; junction bases unmatched: 4. The germline gives CDR1 MNHEY, CDR2 SVGAGI. CDR3 size: 13 residues.

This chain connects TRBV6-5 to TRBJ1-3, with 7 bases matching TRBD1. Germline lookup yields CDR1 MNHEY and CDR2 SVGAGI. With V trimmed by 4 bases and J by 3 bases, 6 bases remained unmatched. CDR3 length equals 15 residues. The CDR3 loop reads CASSSTGDYGNTIYF. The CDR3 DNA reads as TGTGCCAGCAGTTCCACAGGGGATTATGGAAACACCATATATTTT.

In DNA form, the CDR3 reads TGCGCCAGCAGCTCCTCAGGGAACACTGAAGCTTTCTTT. Its protein is CASSSSGNTEAFF. The chain uses TRBV5-1 and TRBJ1-1; D uncertain. The CDR3 totals 13 residues. From germline, CDR1 is SGHRS and CDR2 YFSETQ. Trimming pared 3 bases from V and 1 base from J, leaving 7 bases between. Full variable domain (outside the CDR3, taken from reference TRBV5-1 and TRBJ1-1): KAGVTQTPRYLIKTRGQQVTLSCSPISGHRSVSWYQQTPGQGLQFLFEYFSETQRNKGNFPGRFSGRQFSNSRSEMNVSTLELGDSALYLCASSSSGNTEAFFGQGTRLTVV.

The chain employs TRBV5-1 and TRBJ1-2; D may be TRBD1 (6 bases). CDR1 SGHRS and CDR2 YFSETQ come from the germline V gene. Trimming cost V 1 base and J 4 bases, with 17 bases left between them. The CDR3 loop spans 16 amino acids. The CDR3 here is CASSLYQQGSGYGYTF. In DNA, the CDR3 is TGCGCCAGCAGCTTGTACCAACAGGGATCGGGCTATGGCTACACCTTC.

In DNA, the CDR3 is TGCGCCAGCAGGGGGGGATGGGACCATACGCAGTATTTT. Translating gives CASRGGWDHTQYF. The chain recombines TRBV4-1 with TRBJ2-3; D possibly corresponds to TRBD2 (6 bases). Germline-derived CDR1 and CDR2 are MGHRA and YSYEKL. Trimming stripped 6 bases from V and 7 bases from J, with 14 bases between. CDR3 length equals 13 residues.

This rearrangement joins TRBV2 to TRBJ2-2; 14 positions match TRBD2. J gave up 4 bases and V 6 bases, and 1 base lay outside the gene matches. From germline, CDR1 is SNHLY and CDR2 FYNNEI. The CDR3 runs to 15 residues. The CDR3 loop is CASRGLAGVTGELFF. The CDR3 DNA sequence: TGTGCCAGCAGGGGACTAGCGGGAGTCACCGGGGAGCTGTTTTTT. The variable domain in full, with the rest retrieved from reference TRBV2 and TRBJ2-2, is EPEVTQTPSHQVTQMGQEVILRCVPISNHLYFYWYRQILGQKVEFLVSFYNNEISEKSEIFDDQFSVERPDGSNFTLKIRSTKLEDSAMYFCASRGLAGVTGELFFGEGSRLTVL.

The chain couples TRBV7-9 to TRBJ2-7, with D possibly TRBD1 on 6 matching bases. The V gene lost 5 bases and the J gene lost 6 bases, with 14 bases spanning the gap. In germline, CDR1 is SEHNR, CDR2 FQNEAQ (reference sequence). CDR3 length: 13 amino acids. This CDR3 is CASSPQGSAEQYF. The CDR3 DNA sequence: TGTGCCAGCAGCCCCCAGGGGTCGGCCGAGCAGTACTTC.

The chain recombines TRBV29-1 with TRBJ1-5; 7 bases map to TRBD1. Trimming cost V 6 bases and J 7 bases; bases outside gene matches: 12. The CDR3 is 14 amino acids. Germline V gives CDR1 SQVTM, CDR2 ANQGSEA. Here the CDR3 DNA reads TGCAGCGTACGAACCGGGACAGAGGAACAGCCCCAGCATTTT. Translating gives CSVRTGTEEQPQHF.

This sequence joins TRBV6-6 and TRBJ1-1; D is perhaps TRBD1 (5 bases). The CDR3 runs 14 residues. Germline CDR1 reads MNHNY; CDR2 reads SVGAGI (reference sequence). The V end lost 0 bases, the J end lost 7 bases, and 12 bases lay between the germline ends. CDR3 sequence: CASSYSARVSEAFF. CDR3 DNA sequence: TGTGCCAGCAGTTACTCGGCCAGGGTGAGTGAAGCTTTCTTT.

As DNA, the CDR3 is TGTGCCATCAAGCGGGATAGCGGGATAGAGACCCAGTACTTC. This gives the protein CAIKRDSGIETQYF. The rearrangement joins TRBV10-3 to TRBJ2-5, with 8 bases fitting TRBD2. Losses at the gene ends were 7 bases for V and 4 bases for J; bases not matched to a gene: 8. This CDR3 comprises 14 residues. Germline-derived CDR1 and CDR2 are ENHRY and SYGVKD.

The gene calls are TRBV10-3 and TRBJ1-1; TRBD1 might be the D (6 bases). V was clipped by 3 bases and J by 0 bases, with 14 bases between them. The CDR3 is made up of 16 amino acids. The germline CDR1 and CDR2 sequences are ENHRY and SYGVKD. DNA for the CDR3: TGTGCCATCAGTGAATCGGGGGGCCCTATGAACACTGAAGCTTTCTTT. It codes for CAISESGGPMNTEAFF.

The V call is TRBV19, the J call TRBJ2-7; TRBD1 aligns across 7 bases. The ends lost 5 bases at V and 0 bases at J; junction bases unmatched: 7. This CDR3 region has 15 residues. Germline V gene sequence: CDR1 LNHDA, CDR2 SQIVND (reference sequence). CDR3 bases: TGTGCCAGTAGTGCCAAGGGACAGAACTCCTACGAGCAGTACTTC. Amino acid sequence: CASSAKGQNSYEQYF.

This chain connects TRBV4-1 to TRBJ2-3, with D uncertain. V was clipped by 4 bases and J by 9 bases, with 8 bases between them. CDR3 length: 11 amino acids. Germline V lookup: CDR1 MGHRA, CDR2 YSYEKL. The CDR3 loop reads CASSRQLTQYF. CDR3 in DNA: TGCGCCAGCAGCCGGCAGTTAACGCAGTATTTT.

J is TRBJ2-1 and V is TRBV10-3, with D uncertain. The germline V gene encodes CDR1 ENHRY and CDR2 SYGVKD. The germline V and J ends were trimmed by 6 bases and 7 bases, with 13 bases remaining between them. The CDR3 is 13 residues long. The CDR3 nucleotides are TGTGCCATCAGCAACCCCCCGAGGAATGAGCAGTTCTTC. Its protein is CAISNPPRNEQFF.

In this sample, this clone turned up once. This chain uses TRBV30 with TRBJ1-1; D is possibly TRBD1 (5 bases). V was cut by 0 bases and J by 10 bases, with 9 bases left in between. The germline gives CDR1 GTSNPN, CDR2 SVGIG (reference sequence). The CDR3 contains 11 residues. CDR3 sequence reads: CAWSVGGGAFF. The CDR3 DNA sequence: TGTGCCTGGAGTGTGGGGGGAGGAGCTTTCTTT.

This CDR3 reads CASRNRGHTEAFF. The CDR3 nucleotides read TGTGCCAGCCGGAATCGAGGCCACACTGAAGCTTTCTTT. This chain links TRBV28 with TRBJ1-1; D gene ambiguous. Germline loops: CDR1 MDHEN, CDR2 SYDVKM. The V and J ends lost 8 bases and 3 bases respectively, with 13 bases between them. This CDR3 has 13 amino acids.

The CDR3 DNA sequence: TGTGCCAGCAGCACCCCCGGTGACAAATCCTCGAACACTGAAGCTTTCTTT. This encodes CASSTPGDKSSNTEAFF. The V gene is TRBV21-1, the J gene TRBJ1-1; the table's D call, TRBD1, was not checked against the DNA. TRBV21-1 is reported as a pseudogene. CDR3 length equals 17 residues.

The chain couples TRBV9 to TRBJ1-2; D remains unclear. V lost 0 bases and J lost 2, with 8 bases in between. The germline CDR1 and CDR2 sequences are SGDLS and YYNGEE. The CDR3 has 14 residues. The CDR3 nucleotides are TGTGCCAGCAGCGTAGCCCTCACAAACTATGGCTACACCTTC. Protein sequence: CASSVALTNYGYTF.

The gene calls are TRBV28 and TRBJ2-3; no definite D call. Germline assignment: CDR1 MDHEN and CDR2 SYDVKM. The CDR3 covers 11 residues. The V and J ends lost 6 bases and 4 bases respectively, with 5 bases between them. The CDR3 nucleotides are TGTGCCAGCAGGGGCGCAGATACGCAGTATTTT. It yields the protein CASRGADTQYF.

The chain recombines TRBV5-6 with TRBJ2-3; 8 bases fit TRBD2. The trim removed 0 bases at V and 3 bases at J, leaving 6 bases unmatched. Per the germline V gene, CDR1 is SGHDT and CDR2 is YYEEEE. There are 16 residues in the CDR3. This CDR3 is CASSLDRGLGTDTQYF. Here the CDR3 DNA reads TGTGCCAGCAGCTTGGATAGGGGACTAGGGACAGATACGCAGTATTTT.